A single sample gave rise to the 2 T cell receptor beta chains below, sequenced in a study of blood T cell repertoires in COVID-19. Using immunoSEQ multiplex PCR, the repertoire was profiled, and TCRdb retains in-frame clones only, with some absent. The sample has tens of thousands of clones; around 91% are singletons. Material: peripheral blood. Receptors originate from a man aged 45-65 years with COVID-19, enrolled during active disease.

This clone was seen only a few times. This chain joins TRBV28 and TRBJ1-5, with 7 nucleotides matching TRBD1. Germline V gene sequence: CDR1 MDHEN, CDR2 SYDVKM. The CDR3 covers 16 residues. V lost 5 bases and J lost 4; bases outside the gene matches: 11. This CDR3 reads CASSVNPGGTNQPQHF. CDR3 nucleotide sequence: TGTGCCAGCAGTGTAAATCCAGGGGGTACAAATCAGCCCCAGCATTTT.

The V call is TRBV20-1, the J call TRBJ1-2; 9 nucleotides align to TRBD1. The CDR3 is 15 amino acids. Unmatched junction bases numbered 7, after V lost 3 bases and J lost 2 bases. The germline V gene encodes CDR1 DFQATT and CDR2 SNEGSKA (reference sequence). CDR3 nucleotides: TGCAGTGCTAGTGCGCCGGGACAGGGAAACTATGGCTACACCTTC. It translates to CSASAPGQGNYGYTF.